This T cell receptor (beta chain) was documented in a study of blood T cells in healthy people across ages. Study observations and caveats: Naive and antigen-experienced cells were not separated, limiting conclusive comparison. Among long-lived donors, naive CD4+ cells were more numerous and diversity higher than in aged donors.

A second PCR, run for about 7 to 11 cycles, used a sample-barcoded 5' primer plus a J-beta primer mix. TCRdb called the 5' RACE reads again in MiXCR, with one record for every CDR3 protein. There are about 1.6 million distinct CDR3 sequences in the sample; roughly 32% occur only once, and 11% lies in the top ten. The CDR3 length is 15 residues. Germline CDR1 and CDR2: MGHRA and YSYEKL. The V gene lost 6 bases and the J gene lost 1 base, with 12 bases spanning the gap. This clonotype was seen only once. Antigen unknown. Aged about 6 to 100, donors were systemically healthy Caucasians from Russia. Each sample yielded at least 7 million isolated PBMCs.

Sequenced: blood. V gene TRBV4-1 combines with J gene TRBJ1-4; D is possibly TRBD1 (5 bases). The clonotype originates from a woman in her twenties or thirties in good health. This CDR3 reads CASRRRGVTNEKLFF. The CDR3 region has the DNA TGCGCCAGCAGAAGAAGGGGAGTAACTAATGAAAAACTGTTTTTT.